The text below deals with one TCR beta chain. In the original processing: The authors estimated nucleated cell counts from reference gene primer amplification. TCRdb's copy holds only in-frame clones and misses some; the assay was immunoSEQ multiplex PCR. D and trimming were read from the DNA, whereas the V and J calls and clone size are those reported in that table. Of 110,000 or so clones listed, 75% to 90% are singletons. The data derive from a study of blood T cell repertoires in COVID-19. Study background: The cDNA or gDNA used as material had been derived from T cells, B-cell-depleted T cells, or PBMCs.

Those enrolled in Seattle joined during active infection and were followed longitudinally afterward. The CDR3 runs to 16 residues. Trimming cost V 0 bases and J 3 bases, with 15 bases left between them. Germline CDR1 ENHRY, CDR2 SYGVKD. This TCR was recovered from a woman aged 60-75 years with COVID-19, enrolled during active disease. The sequencing input was peripheral blood. V is TRBV10-3 and J is TRBJ2-7, with D tentatively TRBD1 (6 bases). Written as DNA, the CDR3 is TGTGCCATCAGTGAGTCGAGAACAGGGTATCTCTACGAGCAGTACTTC. It is translated as CAISESRTGYLYEQYF.